The 31 T cell receptor beta chains presented below share a single source sample, sequenced in a study of T cell changes during pregnancy in multiple sclerosis. Assay used: immunoSEQ multiplex PCR; TCRdb lists only in-frame clones, some missing. The sample has roughly 20,000 clones, less than 90% seen once; the top ten hold 20%. The sample here was CD8+ T cells from peripheral blood mononuclear cells, taken after pregnancy. These TCRs come from a female donor in good health, enrolled as a control in a pregnancy study.

This clone is large (0.1 to 1%) in the sample. This CDR3 is also generated by other DNA sequences in the sample. The genes are TRBV7-9 and TRBJ2-1, with TRBD2 matching over 15 bases. Germline V gives CDR1 SEHNR, CDR2 FQNEAQ (reference sequence). The CDR3 length is 17 residues. The V gene end was trimmed by 0 bases and the J gene end by 10 bases; junction bases not matched to a gene: 7. The chain's CDR3 is CASSLAGGLAGGREQFF. CDR3 DNA sequence: TGTGCCAGCAGCTTAGCGGGGGGACTAGCGGGAGGCAGGGAGCAGTTCTTC.

This chain uses TRBV19 with TRBJ2-7; D remains ambiguous. The CDR3 is 14 amino acids. Trimming took off 0 bases at V and 4 bases at J, with 10 bases between the two ends. Germline assignment: CDR1 LNHDA and CDR2 SQIVND (reference sequence). The CDR3 protein is CASSIDLETYEQYF. CDR3 nucleotides: TGTGCCAGTAGTATAGATCTGGAGACTTACGAGCAGTACTTC.

V and J are TRBV7-8 and TRBJ2-1, with D perhaps TRBD1 (6 bases). V lost 4 bases and J lost 7, with 8 bases in between. Germline V gene lookup returns CDR1 SGHVS and CDR2 FQNEAQ. The CDR3 loop spans 12 amino acids. Here the CDR3 reads CASSWTENEQFF. DNA for the CDR3: TGTGCCAGCAGCTGGACAGAAAATGAGCAGTTCTTC. The variable domain in full, with the rest retrieved from reference TRBV7-8 and TRBJ2-1, is GAGVSQSPRYKVAKRGQDVALRCDPISGHVSLFWYQQALGQGPEFLTYFQNEAQLDKSGLPSDRFFAERPEGSVSTLKIQRTQQEDSAVYLCASSWTENEQFFGPGTRLTVL.

This chain links TRBV5-1 with TRBJ2-1; TRBD1 aligns across 10 bases. CDR3 size: 16 residues. J gave up 2 bases and V 4 bases, and 6 bases lay outside the gene matches. The germline CDR1 and CDR2 sequences are SGHRS and YFSETQ. This CDR3 is CASSLQGQGAYNEQFF. CDR3 in DNA: TGCGCCAGCAGCCTCCAAGGACAGGGGGCCTACAATGAGCAGTTCTTC.

V and J are TRBV29-1 and TRBJ2-7, with 9 bases fitting TRBD1. From germline, CDR1 is SQVTM and CDR2 ANQGSEA. The length of the CDR3 is 14 residues. V trimming: 3 bases; J trimming: 3 bases; junction bases outside the gene matches: 6. CDR3 protein: CSVDSGTGNYEQYF. Written as DNA, the CDR3 is TGCAGCGTTGATAGTGGGACAGGGAACTACGAGCAGTACTTC.

The chain has TRBV9 and TRBJ2-5, with TRBD2 matching 10 bases. Germline values: CDR1 SGDLS, CDR2 YYNGEE. Trimming took 3 bases from V and 2 from J; bases not matched to a gene: 7. There are 16 residues in the CDR3. The CDR3 reads CASSDSAGGPQETQYF. As DNA, the CDR3 is TGTGCCAGCAGCGACTCAGCGGGGGGGCCACAAGAGACCCAGTACTTC.

The chain is built from TRBV6-4 and TRBJ1-1; 7 bases map to TRBD1. V shed 7 bases, J shed 4 bases, and the junction held 6 bases outside the gene matches. The CDR3 spans 13 residues. In germline, CDR1 is MRHNA, CDR2 SNTAGT. The CDR3 protein is CASNFQGVTEAFF. CDR3 nucleotides: TGTGCCAGCAATTTCCAGGGGGTCACTGAAGCTTTCTTT.

This clone is labeled as medium-sized. CDR3 region: CASSIFEGVVGELFF. The CDR3, as DNA: TGTGCCAGTAGTATCTTCGAGGGAGTTGTCGGGGAGCTGTTTTTT. J is TRBJ2-2 and V is TRBV19; weak D call: TRBD2 (5 bases). Germline V gene sequence: CDR1 LNHDA, CDR2 SQIVND (reference sequence). The CDR3 is 15 amino acids. The V end lost 3 bases, the J end lost 7 bases, and 15 bases lay between the germline ends.

CDR3 protein: CASSVHVGGGGNTGELFF. The CDR3 DNA reads TGTGCCAGCAGCGTCCACGTGGGGGGAGGGGGAAACACCGGGGAGCTGTTTTTT. The V and J genes are TRBV9 and TRBJ2-2; TRBD2 is a possible D gene (7 bases). The CDR3 loop spans 18 amino acids. Germline V CDR1 and CDR2: SGDLS, YYNGEE. Trimming cost V 2 bases and J 2 bases, with 19 bases left between them.

The chain is built from TRBV9 and TRBJ2-7, with 7 bases matching TRBD2. Germline lookup yields CDR1 SGDLS and CDR2 YYNGEE. Trimming removed 3 bases from V and 5 bases from J; junction bases left unmatched: 23. This CDR3 contains 19 residues. The CDR3 coding sequence is TGTGCCAGCAGCGCAGAGGGAGGGATTAGCGGTGCGCTGGGAGACGAGCAGTACTTC. Residues: CASSAEGGISGALGDEQYF. Looking up the rest from reference TRBV9 and TRBJ2-7 gives the full variable domain: DSGVTQTPKHLITATGQRVTLRCSPRSGDLSVYWYQQSLDQGLQFLIQYYNGEERAKGNILERFSAQQFPDLHSELNLSSLELGDSALYFCASSAEGGISGALGDEQYFGPGTRLTVT.

This chain links TRBV7-9 with TRBJ2-3, with TRBD1 matching over 7 bases. Trimming at V came to 4 bases and at J to 6 bases, leaving 10 bases not matched to a gene. Germline V lookup: CDR1 SEHNR, CDR2 FQNEAQ (reference sequence). The CDR3 runs to 15 residues. The CDR3 is CASSSPGQMMDTQYF. The CDR3 bases are TGTGCCAGCAGCTCGCCGGGACAGATGATGGATACGCAGTATTTT.

V gene TRBV10-3 combines with J gene TRBJ2-7, with D hard to call. The CDR3 contains 12 residues. V was shortened by 3 bases and J by 3 bases, with 6 bases between the two germline ends. Germline V lookup: CDR1 ENHRY, CDR2 SYGVKD. CDR3 residues: CAISESVYEQYF. The CDR3 DNA reads as TGTGCCATCAGTGAATCCGTCTACGAGCAGTACTTC.

This rearrangement joins TRBV7-6 to TRBJ2-2, with TRBD1 as a possible D gene (7 bases). The CDR3 covers 17 residues. The germline V gene encodes CDR1 SGHVS and CDR2 FNYEAQ. V lost 7 bases and J lost 3, with 21 bases in between. The CDR3 is CASTMSLGGQHTGELFF. The CDR3 DNA reads as TGTGCCAGCACCATGTCTTTGGGGGGACAGCACACCGGGGAGCTGTTTTTT.

The rearrangement uses TRBV7-9 and TRBJ2-7, with TRBD2 as a possible D gene (6 bases). V lost 5 bases, J lost 5 bases, and 16 bases lay in between. Germline V gene lookup returns CDR1 SEHNR and CDR2 FQNEAQ (reference sequence). This CDR3 spans 14 amino acids. The CDR3 bases are TGTGCCAGCAGCGCCCCCAGGGAGGTGGACGAGCAGTACTTC. Protein sequence: CASSAPREVDEQYF.

The rearrangement links TRBV10-3 to TRBJ1-2; D perhaps matches TRBD1 (6 bases). CDR1 and CDR2 from the germline V gene are ENHRY and SYGVKD. The CDR3 totals 16 residues. Trimming stripped 4 bases from V and 2 bases from J, with 17 bases between. The CDR3 coding sequence is TGTGCCATCAGTGCAGGGGCCGACGCCATCAACTATGGCTACACCTTC. This encodes CAISAGADAINYGYTF.

The gene calls are TRBV7-9 and TRBJ2-1; 11 bases fit TRBD2. Trimming took 1 base from V and 3 from J; bases not matched to a gene: 5. The length of the CDR3 is 17 residues. CDR1 is SEHNR and CDR2 is FQNEAQ in the germline V gene (reference sequence). CDR3 DNA sequence: TGTGCCAGCAGCTTAGGAGAGGGACTAGCGGACTACAATGAGCAGTTCTTC. The encoded protein is CASSLGEGLADYNEQFF. Combining the CDR3 with reference TRBV7-9 and TRBJ2-1 gives the whole variable domain DTGVSQNPRHKITKRGQNVTFRCDPISEHNRLYWYRQTLGQGPEFLTYFQNEAQLEKSRLLSDRFSAERPKGSFSTLEIQRTEQGDSAMYLCASSLGEGLADYNEQFFGPGTRLTVL.

The chain is built from TRBV23-1 and TRBJ1-4, with 9 bases fitting TRBD1. TRBV23-1 is treated as an ORF (open reading frame) with a function not yet certain. V lost 3 bases to trimming and J lost 8 bases; unmatched junction nucleotides: 7. The CDR3 has 15 amino acids. The CDR3 spells CASSHRDRAREKLFF. DNA for the CDR3: TGCGCCAGCAGTCACCGGGACAGGGCTAGGGAAAAACTGTTTTTT.

Concerning this clone itself: Germline and junction disagree at one end, which may indicate a read error. The V call is TRBV14, the J call TRBJ2-1; D gene unclear. The CDR3 consists of 13 residues. From germline, CDR1 is SGHDN and CDR2 FVKESK. The CDR3, as DNA: TGTGCCAGCAGCCCAGACTCCGACAATGAGCAGTTCTTC. This codes for CASSPDSDNEQFF.

The chain carries TRBV27 and TRBJ2-1; TRBD2 aligns across 9 bases. Germline loops: CDR1 MNHEY, CDR2 SMNVEV (reference sequence). Trimming removed 5 bases from V and 9 bases from J; junction bases left unmatched: 8. The CDR3 has 14 amino acids. DNA of the CDR3: TGTGCCAGCAGTACTGGCGGGGGGGCGGGTGAGCAGTTCTTC. The encoded protein is CASSTGGGAGEQFF.

The V and J genes are TRBV19 and TRBJ2-1; TRBD2 matches at 10 bases. Trimming removed 5 bases from V and 4 bases from J; junction bases left unmatched: 11. CDR1 LNHDA and CDR2 SQIVND come from the germline V gene (reference sequence). The CDR3 loop spans 17 amino acids. Here the CDR3 reads CASSAQGAGGPYNEQFF. CDR3 bases: TGTGCCAGTAGTGCCCAGGGAGCGGGGGGGCCATACAATGAGCAGTTCTTC.

The genes are TRBV7-2 and TRBJ2-7, with TRBD1 as a possible D gene (6 bases). From germline, CDR1 is SGHTA and CDR2 FQGNSA. V was pared by 5 bases and J by 4 bases, with 15 bases between. CDR3 length equals 14 residues. The CDR3: CASSPTGYGYEQYF. CDR3 bases: TGTGCCAGCAGCCCTACAGGGTATGGGTACGAGCAGTACTTC. Full variable domain (missing parts from reference TRBV7-2 and TRBJ2-7): GAGVSQSPSNKVTEKGKDVELRCDPISGHTALYWYRQSLGQGLEFLIYFQGNSAPDKSGLPSDRFSAERTGGSVSTLTIQRTQQEDSAVYLCASSPTGYGYEQYFGPGTRLTVT.

This clone showed up just a few times. The rearrangement uses TRBV2 and TRBJ1-1, with 9 bases aligning to TRBD1. This CDR3 comprises 15 residues. Looked up from germline, CDR1 is SNHLY and CDR2 is FYNNEI. The J segment lost 0 bases and the V segment lost 6 bases, leaving 5 bases of the junction unmatched. The CDR3 here is CASSLGTGMNTEAFF. DNA of the CDR3: TGTGCCAGCAGCCTTGGGACAGGGATGAACACTGAAGCTTTCTTT.

The J gene is TRBJ2-5, the V gene TRBV5-1; the match to TRBD2 covers 8 bases. The J segment lost 3 bases and the V segment lost 3 bases, leaving 7 bases of the junction unmatched. The CDR3 covers 15 residues. Germline CDR1 SGHRS, CDR2 YFSETQ. This CDR3 is CASSSYGREEETQYF. The CDR3 DNA sequence: TGCGCCAGCAGCTCCTACGGGAGGGAAGAAGAGACCCAGTACTTC.

V gene TRBV4-1 combines with J gene TRBJ2-2, with D possibly matching TRBD2 (7 bases). This CDR3 has 17 amino acids. Trimming left V 0 bases short and J 5 bases short, with 16 bases between. Germline V gene lookup returns CDR1 MGHRA and CDR2 YSYEKL. DNA of the CDR3: TGCGCCAGCAGCCAAGATAAAGGCGGGGGCTATACCGGGGAGCTGTTTTTT. Its protein product is CASSQDKGGGYTGELFF.

The rearrangement uses TRBV10-3 and TRBJ1-3, with D possibly matching TRBD1 (5 bases). The CDR3 extends over 15 amino acids. Germline assignment: CDR1 ENHRY and CDR2 SYGVKD. With 3 bases removed from V and 4 bases from J, the gap between germline ends came to 13 bases. The CDR3 sequence is CAISESWGGGNTIYF. CDR3 bases: TGTGCCATCAGTGAAAGCTGGGGCGGCGGAAACACCATATATTTT.

This sequence joins TRBV6-6 and TRBJ2-3, with 9 positions matching TRBD2. V gave up 8 bases and J gave up 4 bases; unmatched junction bases: 4. The CDR3 loop spans 13 amino acids. Germline V gives CDR1 MNHNY, CDR2 SVGAGI (reference sequence). The CDR3 loop reads CASESGGSDTQYF. The DNA of the CDR3 is TGTGCCAGCGAGAGCGGGGGGTCAGATACGCAGTATTTT.

In this sample, this clone turned up once. The rearrangement links TRBV13 to TRBJ2-7; TRBD1 matches 8 bases. Germline V gene lookup returns CDR1 PRHDT and CDR2 FYEKMQ (reference sequence). The ends lost 5 bases at V and 2 bases at J; junction bases unmatched: 8. The CDR3 length is 15 residues. The CDR3 DNA reads as TGTGCCAGCAGCCCCCAGACAGGGGAAACCTACGAGCAGTACTTC. Its translation: CASSPQTGETYEQYF. Together with reference TRBV13 and TRBJ2-7, the CDR3 gives the full variable domain: AAGVIQSPRHLIKEKRETATLKCYPIPRHDTVYWYQQGPGQDPQFLISFYEKMQSDKGSIPDRFSAQQFSDYHSELNMSSLELGDSALYFCASSPQTGETYEQYFGPGTRLTVT.

The chain has TRBV5-1 and TRBJ2-5, with D maybe TRBD2 (5 bases). This CDR3 has 15 amino acids. Germline V gene sequence: CDR1 SGHRS, CDR2 YFSETQ. The V and J ends lost 3 bases and 1 base respectively, with 13 bases between them. The CDR3 bases are TGCGCCAGCAGCTCTGAGGGCGCGGCCCAAGAGACCCAGTACTTC. As protein: CASSSEGAAQETQYF.

The CDR3 is CASSQDRYLLGRSNQPQHF. The CDR3 nucleotides are TGTGCCAGCAGCCAAGATCGCTATCTCCTAGGGAGGAGCAATCAGCCCCAGCATTTT. The chain combines TRBV14 with TRBJ1-5; unclear D gene. The V gene's germline CDR1 is SGHDN and CDR2 FVKESK. The length of the CDR3 is 19 residues. With 0 bases removed from V and 1 base from J, the gap between germline ends came to 19 bases.

The genes are TRBV14 and TRBJ1-1; D remains ambiguous. Germline lookup yields CDR1 SGHDN and CDR2 FVKESK. The CDR3 contains 14 residues. The germline V and J ends were trimmed by 0 bases and 2 bases, with 7 bases remaining between them. CDR3 sequence: CASSQDVINTEAFF. DNA for the CDR3: TGTGCCAGCAGCCAAGATGTAATAAACACTGAAGCTTTCTTT.

The rearrangement links TRBV30 to TRBJ2-7, with TRBD2 matching over 8 bases. There are 15 residues in the CDR3. V dropped 3 bases and J dropped 5; count of bases not matched to a gene: 12. Germline lookup yields CDR1 GTSNPN and CDR2 SVGIG (reference sequence). CDR3 nucleotides: TGTGCCTGGAGCACTAACGGACTAGCTTACGACGAGCAGTACTTC. It encodes CAWSTNGLAYDEQYF.